The present T cell receptor (beta chain) was sequenced within a study of technical replicates of blood from a handful of donors. Generated by immunoSEQ multiplex PCR, the TCRdb table keeps only in-frame clones and is missing some. Of tens of thousands of clones listed, 90% to 96% were seen once; the top ten hold about 0.39%. Looked up from germline, CDR1 is MNHEY and CDR2 is SVGAGI. The CDR3 spans 14 residues. The V end lost 0 bases, the J end lost 4 bases, and 6 bases lay between the germline ends. The receptor was isolated from a human donor in good health. The chain employs TRBV6-5 and TRBJ1-4; no reliable D call. Input material: T cells isolated from PBMCs. CDR3 protein: CASSYSWLNEKLFF. As DNA, the CDR3 is TGTGCCAGCAGTTACTCGTGGCTTAATGAAAAACTGTTTTTT.